This record concerns one T cell receptor (beta chain) sequence. The antigen is unknown. The record originates from a study of T cell repertoires in cytomegalovirus infection. Study details: Both CMV infection and a matching HLA type were indicated by public TCR beta signatures.

Findings of the study overall: Cumulative public TCR beta family frequency identified CMV carriers with the relevant HLA. The ex vivo response was dominated by HLA-C-restricted CMV-specific TCR beta clonotypes.

V shed 6 bases, J shed 7 bases, and the junction held 10 bases outside the gene matches. The length of the CDR3 is 16 residues. TCRdb called the reads again in MiXCR, with one record for every CDR3 protein. The repertoire holds some 920,000 distinct CDR3 sequences, 30% to 40% seen once, with 11% to 15% in the top ten. The V call is TRBV12-3 or TRBV12-4, the J call TRBJ2-2, with 11 positions matching TRBD1. Sequencing used cultured CD8+ T cells from PBMCs, obtained from culture after CMV antigen stimulation. The receptor comes from a human donor in good health (CMV status not recorded). Some clones in this sample may be carry-over from other donors' samples. The CDR3 region has the DNA TGTGCCAGCAGCACAGGACAGGGGGCGCGGGGCGGGGAGCTGTTTTTT. Its translation: CASSTGQGARGGELFF.